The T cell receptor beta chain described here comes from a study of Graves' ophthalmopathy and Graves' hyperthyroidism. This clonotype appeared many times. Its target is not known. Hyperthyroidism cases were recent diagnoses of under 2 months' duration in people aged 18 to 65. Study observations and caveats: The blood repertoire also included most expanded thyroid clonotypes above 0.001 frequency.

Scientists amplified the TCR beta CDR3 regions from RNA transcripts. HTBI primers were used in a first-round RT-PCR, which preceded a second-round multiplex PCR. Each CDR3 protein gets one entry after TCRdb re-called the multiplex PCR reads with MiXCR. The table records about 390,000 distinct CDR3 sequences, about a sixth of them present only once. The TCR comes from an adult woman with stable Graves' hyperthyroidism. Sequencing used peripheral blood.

The CDR3 DNA is TGTGCCAGCAGTTACGGTCTAGCGGGAGGGCCTGTCGGGGAGCTGTTTTTT. Protein: CASSYGLAGGPVGELFF. The chain carries TRBV6-2 or TRBV6-3 and TRBJ2-2, with 12 positions matching TRBD2. V shed 2 bases and J 7 bases; nucleotides not matched to a gene: 8. Germline V CDR1 and CDR2: MNHEY, SVGEGT. The CDR3 has 17 residues.